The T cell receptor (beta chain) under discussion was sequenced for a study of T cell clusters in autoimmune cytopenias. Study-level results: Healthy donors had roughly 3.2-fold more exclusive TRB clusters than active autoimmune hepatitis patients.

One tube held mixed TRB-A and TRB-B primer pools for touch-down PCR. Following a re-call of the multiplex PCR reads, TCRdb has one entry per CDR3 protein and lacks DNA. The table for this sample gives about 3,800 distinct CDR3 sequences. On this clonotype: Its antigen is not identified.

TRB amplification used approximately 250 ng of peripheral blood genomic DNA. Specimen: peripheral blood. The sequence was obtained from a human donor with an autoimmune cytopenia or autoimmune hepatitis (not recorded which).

The chain's CDR3 is CSVGGTSGFNEQFF. The chain links TRBV20-1 to TRBJ2-1; checking the TCRdb D call of TRBD2 is not possible without DNA. CDR3 length: 14 residues. The V gene's germline CDR1 is DFQATT and CDR2 SNEGSKA (reference sequence).